The source of this T cell receptor beta chain is a study of T-cell reconstitution after alpha-beta-depleted transplantation in children. Study findings and constraints: T-cell counts and diversity were attributed mostly to newly produced T cells one year after transplant.

This clonotype was detected a few times. Its antigen is not identified. Germline CDR1 reads KGHDR; CDR2 reads SFDVKD. There are 13 residues in the CDR3. Trimming cost V 6 bases and J 1 base, with 6 bases left between them. This sample's TCRbeta library carried unique molecular identifier barcodes. TCRdb independently ran MiXCR on the PCR reads; one entry per CDR3 protein. This sample has around 800,000 distinct CDR3 sequences, with roughly 15% found just once. The chain joins TRBV24-1 to TRBJ2-1; D not certain. This receptor was obtained from a male patient younger than 18 who had a stem cell transplant for acute lymphoblastic leukemia, so the T cells may come from the graft donor. The specimen comprised PBMCs, mostly from graft donor cells, sampled 360 days after TCRalphabeta/CD19-depleted stem cell transplant. The CDR3 here is CATSMQSYNEQFF. CDR3 in DNA: TGTGCCACCAGTATGCAGTCCTACAATGAGCAGTTCTTC.